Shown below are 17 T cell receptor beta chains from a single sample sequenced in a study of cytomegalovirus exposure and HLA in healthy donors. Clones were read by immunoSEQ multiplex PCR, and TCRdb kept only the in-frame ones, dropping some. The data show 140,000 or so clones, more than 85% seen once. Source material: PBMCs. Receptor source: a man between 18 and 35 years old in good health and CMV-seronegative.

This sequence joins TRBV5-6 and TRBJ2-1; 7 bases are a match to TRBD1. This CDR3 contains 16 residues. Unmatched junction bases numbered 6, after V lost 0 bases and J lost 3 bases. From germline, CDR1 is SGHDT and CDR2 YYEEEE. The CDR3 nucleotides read TGTGCCAGCAGCTTGGACAGGGGATCCAACTACAATGAGCAGTTCTTC. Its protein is CASSLDRGSNYNEQFF.

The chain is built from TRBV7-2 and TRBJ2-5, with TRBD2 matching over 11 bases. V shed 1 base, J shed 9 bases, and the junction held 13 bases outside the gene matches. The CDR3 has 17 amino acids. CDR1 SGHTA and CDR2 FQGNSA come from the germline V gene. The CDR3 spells CASSLVPGLAEVKAQYF. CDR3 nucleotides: TGTGCCAGCAGCTTAGTCCCGGGACTAGCGGAGGTAAAGGCCCAGTACTTC.

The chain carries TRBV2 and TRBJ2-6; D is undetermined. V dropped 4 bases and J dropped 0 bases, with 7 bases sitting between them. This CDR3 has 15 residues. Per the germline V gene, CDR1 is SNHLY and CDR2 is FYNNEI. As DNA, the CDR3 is TGTGCCAGCAGTGTACACGACTCTGGGGCCAACGTCCTGACTTTC. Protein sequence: CASSVHDSGANVLTF. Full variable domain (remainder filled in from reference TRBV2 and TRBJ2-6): EPEVTQTPSHQVTQMGQEVILRCVPISNHLYFYWYRQILGQKVEFLVSFYNNEISEKSEIFDDQFSVERPDGSNFTLKIRSTKLEDSAMYFCASSVHDSGANVLTFGAGSRLTVL.

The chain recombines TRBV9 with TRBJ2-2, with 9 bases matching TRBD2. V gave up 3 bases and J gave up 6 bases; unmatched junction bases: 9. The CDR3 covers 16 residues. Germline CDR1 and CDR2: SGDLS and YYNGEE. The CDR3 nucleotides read TGTGCCAGCAGCGGTAGAGGGACTAGCTTACCCGGGGAGCTGTTTTTT. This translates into CASSGRGTSLPGELFF.

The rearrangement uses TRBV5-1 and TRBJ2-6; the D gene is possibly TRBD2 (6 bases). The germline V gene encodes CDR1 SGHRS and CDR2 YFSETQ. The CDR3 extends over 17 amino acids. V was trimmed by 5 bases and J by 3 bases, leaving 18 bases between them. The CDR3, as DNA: TGCGCCAGCAGAGAATATGGCGGGACGATTGGGGCCAACGTCCTGACTTTC. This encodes CASREYGGTIGANVLTF.

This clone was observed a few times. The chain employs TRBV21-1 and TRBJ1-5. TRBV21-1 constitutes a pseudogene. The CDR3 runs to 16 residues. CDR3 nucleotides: TGTGCCAGCAGCAAAGAAGTGTCCGGTAGCAATCAGCCCCAGCATTTT. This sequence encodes CASSKEVSGSNQPQHF.

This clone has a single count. Here the CDR3 reads CASSPRQDPSEQYF. CDR3 nucleotides: TGTGCCAGCAGCCCTCGACAGGACCCATCCGAGCAGTACTTC. V is TRBV7-6 and J is TRBJ2-7; possible D gene TRBD1, 6 bases. The ends were cut back, 5 bases at V and 6 bases at J, with 17 bases in the middle. Germline CDR1 SGHVS, CDR2 FNYEAQ. The CDR3 runs to 14 residues.

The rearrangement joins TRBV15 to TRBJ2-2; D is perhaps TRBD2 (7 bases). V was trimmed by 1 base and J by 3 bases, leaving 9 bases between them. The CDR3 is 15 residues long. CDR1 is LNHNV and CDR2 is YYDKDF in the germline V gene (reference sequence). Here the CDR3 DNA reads TGTGCCACCAGCAGAGCGGGGGGCGACACCGGGGAGCTGTTTTTT. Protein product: CATSRAGGDTGELFF.

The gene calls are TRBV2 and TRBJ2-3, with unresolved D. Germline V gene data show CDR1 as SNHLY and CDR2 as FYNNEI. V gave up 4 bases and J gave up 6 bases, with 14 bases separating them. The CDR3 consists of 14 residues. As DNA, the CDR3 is TGTGCCAGCAGTGTCATTGGCAGGTCTGATACGCAGTATTTT. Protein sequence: CASSVIGRSDTQYF.

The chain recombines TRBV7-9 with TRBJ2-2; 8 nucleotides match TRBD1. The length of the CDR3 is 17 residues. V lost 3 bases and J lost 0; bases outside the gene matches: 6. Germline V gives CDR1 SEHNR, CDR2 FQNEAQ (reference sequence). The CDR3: CASSFIRQGSNTGELFF. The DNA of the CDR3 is TGTGCCAGCAGCTTCATAAGACAGGGGTCGAACACCGGGGAGCTGTTTTTT.

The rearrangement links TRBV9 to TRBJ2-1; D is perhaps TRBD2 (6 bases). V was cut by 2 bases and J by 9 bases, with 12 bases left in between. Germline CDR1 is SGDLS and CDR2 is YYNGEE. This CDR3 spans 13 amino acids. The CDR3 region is CASSVRIGGEQFF. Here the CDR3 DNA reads TGTGCCAGCAGCGTCCGCATCGGGGGTGAGCAGTTCTTC.

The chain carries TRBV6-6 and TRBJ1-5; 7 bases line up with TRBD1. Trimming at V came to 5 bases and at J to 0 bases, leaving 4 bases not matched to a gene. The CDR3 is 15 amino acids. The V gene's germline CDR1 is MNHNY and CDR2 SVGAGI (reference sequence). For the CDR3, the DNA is TGTGCCAGCAGTGTGGGACAGAATAGCAATCAGCCCCAGCATTTT. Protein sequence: CASSVGQNSNQPQHF.

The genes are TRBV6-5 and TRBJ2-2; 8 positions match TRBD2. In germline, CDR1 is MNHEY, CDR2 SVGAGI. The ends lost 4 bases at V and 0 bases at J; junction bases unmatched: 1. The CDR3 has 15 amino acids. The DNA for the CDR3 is TGTGCCAGCAGTTTGGGACTAGCGAACACCGGGGAGCTGTTTTTT. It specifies CASSLGLANTGELFF.

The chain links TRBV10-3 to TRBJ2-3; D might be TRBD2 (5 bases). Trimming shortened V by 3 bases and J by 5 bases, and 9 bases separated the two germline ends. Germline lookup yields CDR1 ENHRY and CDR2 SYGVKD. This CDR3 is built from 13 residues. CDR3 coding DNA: TGTGCCATCAGTGAAGGGAGTATAGATACGCAGTATTTT. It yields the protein CAISEGSIDTQYF.

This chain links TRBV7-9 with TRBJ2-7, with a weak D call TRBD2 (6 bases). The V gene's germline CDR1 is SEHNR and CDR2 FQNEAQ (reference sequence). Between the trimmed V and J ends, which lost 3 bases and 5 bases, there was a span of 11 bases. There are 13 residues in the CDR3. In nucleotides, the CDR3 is TGTGCCAGCAGCTTGCGCGGGATTGACGAGCAGTACGTC. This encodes CASSLRGIDEQYV.

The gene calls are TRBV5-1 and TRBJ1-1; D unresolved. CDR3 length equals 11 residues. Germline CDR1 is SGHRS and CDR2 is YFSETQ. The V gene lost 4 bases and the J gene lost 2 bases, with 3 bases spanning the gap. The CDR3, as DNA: TGCGCCAGCAGCCAAAACACTGAAGCTTTCTTT. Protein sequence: CASSQNTEAFF.

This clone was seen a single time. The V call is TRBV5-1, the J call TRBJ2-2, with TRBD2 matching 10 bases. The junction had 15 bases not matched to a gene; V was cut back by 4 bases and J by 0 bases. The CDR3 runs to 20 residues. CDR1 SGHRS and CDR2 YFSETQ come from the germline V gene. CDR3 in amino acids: CASSHAAGLAGVSNTGELFF. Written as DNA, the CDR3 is TGCGCCAGCAGCCATGCCGCGGGCCTAGCGGGGGTATCGAACACCGGGGAGCTGTTTTTT.